This T cell receptor (beta chain) came from a study of radiotherapy plus CTLA-4 blockade in lung cancer. A single count supports this clone. This CDR3 has 14 amino acids. V was pared by 2 bases and J by 5 bases, with 13 bases between. Germline loops: CDR1 MNHEY, CDR2 SVGAGI. Clones were sequenced by immunoSEQ multiplex PCR, and TCRdb holds only the in-frame ones, with some missing. The sample consists of under 45,000 clones, nearly 80% of them appearing once. This clonotype originated in a human donor with non-small cell lung cancer that progressed on radiotherapy plus ipilimumab. The sample consisted of peripheral blood, taken from a patient treated with radiotherapy plus ipilimumab. V usage is TRBV6-5 and J usage is TRBJ2-7; no reliable D call. CDR3 coding DNA: TGTGCCAGCAGTTACAGGCAGAGCGTCCACGAGCAGTACTTC. This translates into CASSYRQSVHEQYF.